This entry features one TCR beta chain sequence. What it binds is not known. Other DNA sequences in this sample translate to the same CDR3. Nashville, Tennessee was home to all donors, each a Caucasian adult. The V gene lost 4 bases and the J gene lost 2 bases, with 8 bases spanning the gap. The CDR3 has 13 amino acids. Looked up from germline, CDR1 is SGHNT and CDR2 is YYREEE (reference sequence). This specimen belongs to a study of shared clonotypes between healthy human individuals. Study overall: With ages of 18 to 49, the donors were two women and a few men.

Study outcomes and limitations: Donors were few, which limited the genetic and exposure-history diversity represented. It was observed that 5% to 6.5% of naive CD4 clonotypes were shared across a handful of donors.

Sequencing used immunoSEQ multiplex PCR; TCRdb keeps in-frame clones, though not all of them. The sample lists about 2.5 million clones, 80% to 95% occurring once. The receptor's source is a man between 18 and 35 years old in good health. Some clones in this sample may be carry-over from other donors' samples. V gene TRBV5-4 combines with J gene TRBJ2-3, with D uncertain. Input material: naive CD4+ T cells from PBMCs. Regarding subset: CD45RA+ positively selected. The CDR3 DNA reads as TGTGCCAGCAGCCTCGACAACACAGATACGCAGTATTTT. Amino acid sequence: CASSLDNTDTQYF.